The source of this T cell receptor (beta chain) is a study of T cell responses to AZD1222 COVID-19 vaccine. The CDR3 covers 14 residues. Germline loops: CDR1 MDHEN, CDR2 SYDVKM. Unmatched junction bases numbered 7, after V lost 7 bases and J lost 4 bases. Using immunoSEQ multiplex PCR, the repertoire was profiled, and TCRdb retains in-frame clones only, with some absent. The sample comprises some 150,000 clones, about 90% of which are singletons, and around 2.8% rests with the top ten. Sequencing was performed on peripheral blood, taken on day 0 of MenACWY control vaccination. The V gene is TRBV28, the J gene TRBJ1-2; 9 nucleotides line up with TRBD1. This TCR came from an adult in good health. DNA of the CDR3: TGTGCCAGCAATCGACAGGGGGATTTCTATGGCTACACCTTC. Its protein is CASNRQGDFYGYTF.